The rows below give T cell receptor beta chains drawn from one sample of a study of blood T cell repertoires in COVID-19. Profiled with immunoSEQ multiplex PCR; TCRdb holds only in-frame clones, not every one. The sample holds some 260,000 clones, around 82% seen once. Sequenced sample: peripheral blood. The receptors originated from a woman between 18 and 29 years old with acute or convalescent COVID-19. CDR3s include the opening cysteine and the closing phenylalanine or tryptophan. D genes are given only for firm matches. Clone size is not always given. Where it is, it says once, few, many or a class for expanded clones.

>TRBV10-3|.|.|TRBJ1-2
TGTGCCATCAGTGAGAAGGGAGGTGGTGGCTACACCTTC
CAISEKGGGGYTF
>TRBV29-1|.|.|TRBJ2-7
TGCAGCGTTGAGTTTGGAGGCGGCGACGAGCAGTACTTC
CSVEFGGGDEQYF
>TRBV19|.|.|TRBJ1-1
TGTGCCAGTAGTATTGAGGTGCGGAACGCTGAAGCTTTCTTT
CASSIEVRNAEAFF
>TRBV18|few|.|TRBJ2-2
TGTGCCAGCTCACCAACAGGGTACACCGGGGAGCTGTTTTTT
CASSPTGYTGELFF
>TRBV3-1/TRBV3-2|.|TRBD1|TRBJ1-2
TGTGCCAGCAGCCAGACAGGGATAAACTATGGCTACACCTTC
CASSQTGINYGYTF
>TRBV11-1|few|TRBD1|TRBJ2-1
TGTGCCAGCAGCTTAGGGGGGACAGGGGGCAATGAGCAGTTCTTC
CASSLGGTGGNEQFF
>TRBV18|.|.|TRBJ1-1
TGTGCCAGCTCACCTTCTCTCACGGCGGCGAACACTGAAGCTTTCTTT
CASSPSLTAANTEAFF
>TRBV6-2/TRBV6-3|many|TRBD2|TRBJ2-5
TGTGCCAGCAGTTACTCCGAGACTAGCGGGAGGTTTAGAGAGACCCAGTACTTC
CASSYSETSGRFRETQYF
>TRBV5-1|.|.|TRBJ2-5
TGCGCCAGCAGCCCAGAATGGACTGGCGTGGGGACCCAGTACTTC
CASSPEWTGVGTQYF
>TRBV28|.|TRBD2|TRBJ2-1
TGTGCCAGCAGTTTAATGACTAGCACCTCCTACAATGAGCAGTTCTTC
CASSLMTSTSYNEQFF
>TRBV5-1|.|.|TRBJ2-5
TGCGCCAGCAGAGCAGGGGAGACCCAGTACTTC
CASRAGETQYF
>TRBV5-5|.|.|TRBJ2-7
TGTGCCAGCAGCTTGGCCGGGCAGGGGGGCCACGAGCAGTACTTC
CASSLAGQGGHEQYF
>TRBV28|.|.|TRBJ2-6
TGTGCCAGCAGTCCGTGGACAATCGACAGCTCTGGGGCCAACGTCCTGACTTTC
CASSPWTIDSSGANVLTF
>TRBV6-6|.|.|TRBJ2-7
TGTGCCAGCAGAATACAGGGAGGGTTCTACGAGCAGTACTTC
CASRIQGGFYEQYF
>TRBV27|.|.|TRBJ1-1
TGTGCCAGCAGTTCCTCCCCAGGGAGGGGTGGCACTGAAGCTTTCTTT
CASSSSPGRGGTEAFF
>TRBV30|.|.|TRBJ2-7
TGTGCCTGGAGTGGGACAAGCCTGTCCGAGCAGTACTTC
CAWSGTSLSEQYF
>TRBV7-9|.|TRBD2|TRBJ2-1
TGTGCCAGCAGCCCAAGCATAGCGGGAGGTTCGAACAATGAGCAGTTCTTC
CASSPSIAGGSNNEQFF
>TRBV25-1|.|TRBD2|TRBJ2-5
TGTGCCAGCACCCGGGGACTAGAGCGGGAGACCCAGTACTTC
CASTRGLERETQYF
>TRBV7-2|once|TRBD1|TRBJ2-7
TGTGCCAGCAGCAGAGGGACAGGGGACGAGCAGTACTTC
CASSRGTGDEQYF
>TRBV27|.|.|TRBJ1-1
TGTGCCAGCAGTTTGAGTCAGGCCCCGAACACTGAAGCTTTCTTT
CASSLSQAPNTEAFF
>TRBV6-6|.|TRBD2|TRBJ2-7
TGTGCCACCGTCGGGGCGGGAGTCAGCTACGAGCAGTACTTC
CATVGAGVSYEQYF
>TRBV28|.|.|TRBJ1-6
TGTGCCAGCAGTTTATGGTACCAGGGCGATTCACCCCTCCACTTT
CASSLWYQGDSPLHF
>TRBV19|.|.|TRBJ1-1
TGTGCCAGTAGTATCTCAGGGCTCGCTGAAGCTTTCTTT
CASSISGLAEAFF
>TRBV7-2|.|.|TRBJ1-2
TGTGCCAGCAGCTTACCCGGGACATCGGGCTACACCTTC
CASSLPGTSGYTF
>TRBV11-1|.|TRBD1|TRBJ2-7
TGTGCCAGCAGCGGCGGGGACAGGGCAGCCTGGGAGCAGTACTTC
CASSGGDRAAWEQYF
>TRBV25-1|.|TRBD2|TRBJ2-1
TGTGCCAGCAGAGGTGCGGGGGGCAGTGAGCAGTTCTTC
CASRGAGGSEQFF
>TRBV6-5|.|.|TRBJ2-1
TGTGCCAGCAGTTACGGGGTCGGGAGCCTCTACAATGAGCAGTTCTTC
CASSYGVGSLYNEQFF
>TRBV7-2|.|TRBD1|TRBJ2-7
TGTGCCAGCAGCTTAGGAGGACAGGGGGGTCGCGAGCAGTACTTC
CASSLGGQGGREQYF
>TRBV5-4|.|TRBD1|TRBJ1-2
TGTGCCAGCAGCTTGGAGGGGACAGGGGGCGGCTACACCTTC
CASSLEGTGGGYTF
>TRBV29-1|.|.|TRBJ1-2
TGCAGCGTTGAAGATAGGCCAGGCTCTGGCTACACCTTC
CSVEDRPGSGYTF
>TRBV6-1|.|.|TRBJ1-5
TGTGCCAGCAGTGAAGGTTCAGCGTATAGCAATCAGCCCCAGCATTTT
CASSEGSAYSNQPQHF
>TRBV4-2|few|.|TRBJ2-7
TGTGCCAGCAGCCAAGATCCGGTCCGGACATCCCCCTACGAGCAGTACTTC
CASSQDPVRTSPYEQYF
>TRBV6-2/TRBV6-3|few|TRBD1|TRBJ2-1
TGTGCCAGCAGTCACAGACAGGGCTTGGGCAATGAGCAGTTCTTC
CASSHRQGLGNEQFF
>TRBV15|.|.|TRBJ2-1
TGTGCCACCAGCAGGGAGGTCAATGAGCAGTTCTTC
CATSREVNEQFF
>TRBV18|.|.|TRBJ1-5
TGTGCCAGCTCAGGGGAGACCCCCAATCAGCCCCAGCATTTT
CASSGETPNQPQHF
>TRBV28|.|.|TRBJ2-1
TGTGCCAGCAGTTTATTTGGAAAAGCCAGTCGACGGGGTGAGCAGTTCTTC
CASSLFGKASRRGEQFF
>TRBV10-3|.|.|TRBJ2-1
TGTGCCATCAGTGAGGTAGTACAGGGACCCTACAATGAGCAGTTCTTC
CAISEVVQGPYNEQFF
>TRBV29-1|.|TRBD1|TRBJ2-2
TGCAGCGTGCATCCGGGACAGGGTTCCACCGGGGAGCTGTTTTTT
CSVHPGQGSTGELFF
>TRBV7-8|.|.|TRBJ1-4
TGTGCCAGCAGCGGACACAGGGCTGAAAAACTGTTTTTT
CASSGHRAEKLFF
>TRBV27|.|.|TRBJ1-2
TGTGCCAGCCAATCCTACGCGGGGGCGTCGAACTATGGCTACACCTTC
CASQSYAGASNYGYTF
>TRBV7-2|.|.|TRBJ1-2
TGTGCCAGCAGCTTAGAGAACAGGGCCGGCTATGGCTACACCTTC
CASSLENRAGYGYTF
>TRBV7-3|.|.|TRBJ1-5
TGTGCCAGCAGCTTACGAGGCGATCAGCCCCAGCATTTT
CASSLRGDQPQHF
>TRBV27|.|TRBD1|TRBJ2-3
TGTGCCAGCACGGGACAGAGCACAGATACGCAGTATTTT
CASTGQSTDTQYF
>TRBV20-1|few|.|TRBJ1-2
TGCAGTGCTAGTCCCAGGGGCGCAATCTATGGCTACACCTTC
CSASPRGAIYGYTF
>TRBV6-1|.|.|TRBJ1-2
TGTGCCAGCAGTGAATGGGAGGACACCTTATTCCATGGCTACACCTTC
CASSEWEDTLFHGYTF
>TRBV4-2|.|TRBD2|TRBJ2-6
TGTGCCAGCAGCCAAGAGACTAGCGGGAGCGCTGGGGCCAACGTCCTGACTTTC
CASSQETSGSAGANVLTF
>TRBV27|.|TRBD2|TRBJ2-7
TGTGCCAGCAGTTATAGCGGGCTAGCGGGAGGCACCTACGAGCAGTACTTC
CASSYSGLAGGTYEQYF
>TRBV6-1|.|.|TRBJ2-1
TGTGCCAGCAGTGAATTTGGGGAGCCCTCCTGGAACAATGAGCAGTTCTTC
CASSEFGEPSWNNEQFF
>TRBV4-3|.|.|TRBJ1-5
TGCGCCAGCAGCCAAGATGGAGGGCGCCGTGGCAATCAGCCCCAGCATTTT
CASSQDGGRRGNQPQHF
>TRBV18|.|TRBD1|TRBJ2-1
TGTGCCAGCTCACCAGGACAGGGGCCTTACAATGAGCAGTTCTTC
CASSPGQGPYNEQFF
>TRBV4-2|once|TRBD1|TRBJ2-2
TGTGCCAGCACCGAGGGGGCTAGGGACACCGGGGAGCTGTTTTTT
CASTEGARDTGELFF
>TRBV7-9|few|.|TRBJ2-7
TGTGCCAGCAGCCCTGAGGAAGCCTACGAGCAGTACTTC
CASSPEEAYEQYF
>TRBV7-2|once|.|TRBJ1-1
TGTGCCAGCAGCTTAGGTAACAGCCACCTGATGAACACTGAAGCTTTCTTT
CASSLGNSHLMNTEAFF
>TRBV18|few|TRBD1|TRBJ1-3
TGTGCCAGCTCGCCCGAACAGGGGAACTCTGGAAACACCATATATTTT
CASSPEQGNSGNTIYF
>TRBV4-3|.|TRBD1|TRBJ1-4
TGCGCCAGCAGCCAAGGGGACAGGGACGAAGAAAAACTGTTTTTT
CASSQGDRDEEKLFF